The 19 T cell receptor beta chains below were found in one sample sequenced in a study of T-cell memory formation after mild COVID-19. TCRdb reprocessed the 5' RACE reads with MiXCR, giving one entry per CDR3 protein. This table has 190,000 or so distinct CDR3 sequences, 20% to 25% appearing once. The sample was PBMCs or a T cell subset sorted from them (not recorded which). These receptor sequences come from an adult woman who had mild COVID-19 (a few samples of this study predate the infection). Cell type and time point are not known.

The chain employs TRBV5-1 and TRBJ2-3; D might be TRBD1 or TRBD2, each matching 5 bases. CDR3 length: 16 residues. V was trimmed by 4 bases and J by 4 bases, leaving 19 bases between them. The V gene's germline CDR1 is SGHRS and CDR2 YFSETQ. Here the CDR3 DNA reads TGCGCCAGCAGCGTGATAGGGGACGCCGGCGCAGATACGCAGTATTTT. It yields the protein CASSVIGDAGADTQYF.

This clonotype was seen more than once but under ten times. The rearrangement links TRBV5-6 to TRBJ2-7; TRBD1 matches at 8 bases. Germline CDR1 SGHDT, CDR2 YYEEEE. This CDR3 contains 12 residues. Trimming took 4 bases from V and 6 from J; bases not matched to a gene: 3. The CDR3 DNA follows: TGTGCCAGCAGCCAGACAGGGGTCGAGCAGTACTTC. Its protein is CASSQTGVEQYF.

The chain carries TRBV6-4 and TRBJ1-5; no reliable D call. Trimming stripped 1 base from V and 2 bases from J, with 9 bases between. The CDR3 covers 15 residues. Germline V gene data show CDR1 as MRHNA and CDR2 as SNTAGT. The CDR3 sequence is CASSDLVFCNQPQHF. DNA for the CDR3: TGTGCCAGCAGTGACTTGGTATTTTGCAATCAGCCCCAGCATTTT.

This clonotype was recorded many times. The chain links TRBV7-6 to TRBJ2-2, with a tentative D call TRBD2 (6 bases). CDR1 and CDR2 (germline): SGHVS, FNYEAQ. Between the trimmed V and J ends, which lost 1 base and 4 bases, there was a span of 13 bases. The CDR3 covers 16 residues. The chain's CDR3 is CASSLVAVASTGELFF. The CDR3 nucleotides read TGTGCCAGCAGCTTAGTAGCGGTTGCTTCCACCGGGGAGCTGTTTTTT.

This clonotype was picked up a small number of times. The genes are TRBV5-1 and TRBJ2-2; 13 bases fit TRBD2. The CDR3 loop spans 17 amino acids. J was trimmed by 6 bases and V by 4 bases; bases with no gene match: 9. Germline-derived CDR1 and CDR2 are SGHRS and YFSETQ. The CDR3 bases are TGCGCCAGCAGCGCCCGACGGACTAGCGGGAGACCCGGGGAGCTGTTTTTT. Its protein is CASSARRTSGRPGELFF.

The gene calls are TRBV9 and TRBJ2-2, with a weak D call TRBD2 (5 bases). V lost 4 bases, J lost 6 bases, and 10 bases lay in between. Germline CDR1 SGDLS, CDR2 YYNGEE. CDR3 length: 13 amino acids. The CDR3 DNA sequence: TGTGCCAGCAGCACCGCTAGCTCCGGGGAGCTGTTTTTT. This gives the protein CASSTASSGELFF.

The chain recombines TRBV7-3 with TRBJ2-2, with D possibly matching TRBD2 (5 bases). Per germline, CDR1 SGHTA and CDR2 FQGTGA. CDR3 length: 17 residues. Trimming pared 3 bases from V and 5 bases from J, leaving 19 bases between. CDR3 bases: TGTGCCAGCAGCTTTTCCCTGGGAGCTATGGGTACCGGGGAGCTGTTTTTT. Its translation is CASSFSLGAMGTGELFF.

This clonotype was observed a few times. The gene calls are TRBV6-2 or TRBV6-3 and TRBJ2-5; 9 bases match TRBD2. Per germline, CDR1 MNHEY and CDR2 SVGEGT. V shed 11 bases and J 5 bases; nucleotides not matched to a gene: 9. The CDR3 has 13 residues. The DNA for the CDR3 is TGTGCCGCCCAGCGGGAGGAGTATGAGACCCAGTACTTC. Amino acids: CAAQREEYETQYF.

This clonotype was found a few times. The gene calls are TRBV6-6 and TRBJ2-3; TRBD2 might be the D (5 bases). The CDR3 is made up of 12 amino acids. Germline-derived CDR1 and CDR2 are MNHNY and SVGAGI (reference sequence). V lost 2 bases and J 6 bases, leaving 6 bases between the germline ends. The CDR3 here is CASSYERDTQYF. The CDR3 bases are TGTGCCAGCAGTTACGAGCGGGATACGCAGTATTTT.

The V and J genes are TRBV12-3 or TRBV12-4 and TRBJ2-1; D might be TRBD1 or TRBD2, each matching 5 bases. Trimming left V 4 bases short and J 0 bases short, with 13 bases between. The CDR3 runs to 16 residues. DNA for the CDR3: TGTGCCAGCAGTTCCAGGGAGTCCGGCTCCTACAATGAGCAGTTCTTC. Its translation: CASSSRESGSYNEQFF.

This rearrangement joins TRBV7-8 to TRBJ1-1, with D possibly matching TRBD1 (6 bases). Germline V CDR1 and CDR2: SGHVS, FQNEAQ. V gave up 5 bases and J gave up 8 bases, with 12 bases separating them. There are 12 residues in the CDR3. CDR3 protein: CASSPGDPEAFF. The DNA for the CDR3 is TGTGCCAGCAGCCCAGGGGACCCCGAAGCTTTCTTT.

This sequence joins TRBV12-3 or TRBV12-4 and TRBJ2-1; 12 bases map to TRBD1. Losses at the gene ends were 2 bases for V and 6 bases for J; bases not matched to a gene: 2. The CDR3 sequence is 15 residues long. CDR3 nucleotide sequence: TGTGCCAGCAGTTTAAGGGACAGGGGGCCCAATGAGCAGTTCTTC. Translating gives CASSLRDRGPNEQFF.

The V call is TRBV20-1, the J call TRBJ1-1; maybe TRBD1 (5 bases). V was pared by 0 bases and J by 4 bases, with 18 bases between. The CDR3 consists of 16 residues. Looked up from germline, CDR1 is DFQATT and CDR2 is SNEGSKA (reference sequence). The CDR3 DNA reads TGCAGTGCTAGAGATTCCCGGTGGGGGAGGGGCACTGAAGCTTTCTTT. This encodes CSARDSRWGRGTEAFF.

The chain is built from TRBV4-1 and TRBJ2-5; D is unclear. The length of the CDR3 is 12 residues. The germline V and J ends were trimmed by 1 base and 5 bases, with 5 bases remaining between them. CDR1 and CDR2 from the germline V gene are MGHRA and YSYEKL. CDR3 sequence: CASSQVPETQYF. The DNA of the CDR3 is TGCGCCAGCAGCCAAGTTCCGGAGACCCAGTACTTC.

V and J are TRBV5-1 and TRBJ2-7; D is undetermined. The CDR3 sequence is 14 residues long. V lost 3 bases to trimming and J lost 2 bases, with 12 bases between them. The germline V gene encodes CDR1 SGHRS and CDR2 YFSETQ. CDR3 in amino acids: CASSWAAPTYEQYF. DNA for the CDR3: TGCGCCAGCAGCTGGGCCGCGCCGACCTACGAGCAGTACTTC.

This clonotype occurred once. The V gene is TRBV5-7, the J gene TRBJ2-2, with TRBD1 matching over 10 bases. TRBV5-7 is an ORF for which the function is uncertain. The CDR3 covers 17 residues. V shed 3 bases and J 7 bases; nucleotides not matched to a gene: 12. The CDR3 nucleotides read TGTGCCAGCAGCTCCCAGACAGGGGGCGCAAGGTACGGGGAGCTGTTTTTT. Translating it yields CASSSQTGGARYGELFF.

This chain uses TRBV19 with TRBJ2-1, with 10 bases identical to TRBD1. This CDR3 spans 15 amino acids. The germline CDR1 and CDR2 sequences are LNHDA and SQIVND (reference sequence). V lost 4 bases to trimming and J lost 5 bases; unmatched junction nucleotides: 5. The CDR3 reads CASSNSGTGDNEQFF. The CDR3 coding sequence is TGTGCCAGTAGTAACTCCGGGACAGGGGACAATGAGCAGTTCTTC.

The gene calls are TRBV7-9 and TRBJ2-3, with 9 bases identical to TRBD2. The germline gives CDR1 SEHNR, CDR2 FQNEAQ (reference sequence). The V segment lost 5 bases and the J segment 0 bases; nucleotides outside the gene matches: 3. CDR3 size: 15 residues. The CDR3 reads CASSSSGSSTDTQYF. CDR3 DNA: TGTGCCAGCAGCAGTAGCGGGAGTAGCACAGATACGCAGTATTTT.

This chain uses TRBV11-2 with TRBJ2-3; 8 nucleotides line up with TRBD2. The CDR3 spans 15 residues. After removal of 2 bases from V and 2 bases from J, the junction contained 3 bases not matched to a gene. Germline V gene data show CDR1 as SGHAT and CDR2 as FQNNGV. The CDR3 bases are TGTGCCAGCAGCTTACGCGGGAGGAACACAGATACGCAGTATTTT. Its protein product is CASSLRGRNTDTQYF.